A single sample is the source of the 12 T cell receptor beta chains below, sequenced in a study of blood T cell repertoires in COVID-19 (dated by TCRdb to between 2020 and 2021). The library was made by the immunoSEQ multiplex PCR assay. TCRdb limited this immuneACCESS table to in-frame rearrangements with V and J called. A share of clones is missing; checked studies link under half to unresolved V genes, and the rest is unexplained. The sample contains about 67,000 clones, about 86% of them found a single time. Together, the top ten hold less than 5.5% of the sample. The sequenced sample was peripheral blood. These TCRs come from a middle-aged man with active COVID-19.

In its sample, this clone was seen once. The gene calls are TRBV29-1 and TRBJ2-7; TRBD1 aligns across 9 bases. CDR3 length: 14 amino acids. V lost 5 bases to trimming and J lost 4 bases; unmatched junction nucleotides: 9. Per the germline V gene, CDR1 is SQVTM and CDR2 is ANQGSEA. This CDR3 reads CSVLRTGGNYEQYF. CDR3 in DNA: TGCAGCGTTCTCCGAACAGGGGGCAATTACGAGCAGTACTTC.

The chain joins TRBV19 to TRBJ1-5, with D unresolved. Trimming removed 4 bases from V and 7 bases from J, with 11 bases in between. Germline-derived CDR1 and CDR2 are LNHDA and SQIVND (reference sequence). The CDR3 spans 13 residues. The DNA for the CDR3 is TGTGCCAGTAGTACGAACCCGGGGCAGCCCCAGCATTTT. Translation: CASSTNPGQPQHF.

The chain has TRBV14 and TRBJ2-7; TRBD1 matches 10 bases. V was clipped by 3 bases and J by 2 bases; unmatched bases: 7. The CDR3 length is 16 residues. Germline CDR1 and CDR2: SGHDN and FVKESK. The CDR3 here is CASSHKTGTGAYEQYF. The CDR3 DNA follows: TGTGCCAGCAGCCATAAAACCGGGACAGGGGCCTACGAGCAGTACTTC. Together with reference TRBV14 and TRBJ2-7, the CDR3 gives the full variable domain: EAGVTQFPSHSVIEKGQTVTLRCDPISGHDNLYWYRRVMGKEIKFLLHFVKESKQDESGMPNNRFLAERTGGTYSTLKVQPAELEDSGVYFCASSHKTGTGAYEQYFGPGTRLTVT.

The chain joins TRBV28 to TRBJ2-7; TRBD2 aligns across 12 bases. Germline assignment: CDR1 MDHEN and CDR2 SYDVKM. The CDR3 loop spans 11 amino acids. CDR3 residues: CGTSGAYEQYF. The CDR3 coding sequence is TGTGGGACTAGCGGGGCCTACGAGCAGTACTTC.

The chain is built from TRBV5-5 and TRBJ2-1, with TRBD1 as a possible D gene (5 bases). The CDR3 spans 17 residues. The germline CDR1 and CDR2 sequences are SGHKS and YYEKEE (reference sequence). The V end lost 0 bases, the J end lost 9 bases, and 22 bases lay between the germline ends. CDR3 sequence reads: CASSLDVGRVVVGEQFF. The CDR3 DNA is TGTGCCAGCAGCTTGGACGTGGGGCGAGTCGTCGTCGGTGAGCAGTTCTTC.

The chain joins TRBV27 to TRBJ1-1; TRBD1 might be the D (5 bases). V gave up 3 bases and J gave up 2 bases, with 13 bases separating them. Germline lookup yields CDR1 MNHEY and CDR2 SMNVEV (reference sequence). This CDR3 has 15 residues. The CDR3 loop reads CASSLKGAGNTEAFF. The DNA for the CDR3 is TGTGCCAGCAGTTTGAAAGGGGCCGGAAACACTGAAGCTTTCTTT.

The chain joins TRBV5-1 to TRBJ1-1, with 7 positions matching TRBD1. Germline V CDR1 and CDR2: SGHRS, YFSETQ. The J segment lost 5 bases and the V segment lost 6 bases, leaving 7 bases of the junction unmatched. The CDR3 length is 13 residues. The CDR3 nucleotides are TGCGCCAGCACCAACTACAGGGGAACTGAAGCTTTCTTT. This codes for CASTNYRGTEAFF. The full variable domain, with the rest looked up from reference TRBV5-1 and TRBJ1-1, is KAGVTQTPRYLIKTRGQQVTLSCSPISGHRSVSWYQQTPGQGLQFLFEYFSETQRNKGNFPGRFSGRQFSNSRSEMNVSTLELGDSALYLCASTNYRGTEAFFGQGTRLTVV.

The J gene is TRBJ2-3, the V gene TRBV6-2 or TRBV6-3; 9 bases line up with TRBD2. The V gene end was trimmed by 2 bases and the J gene end by 5 bases; junction bases not matched to a gene: 8. From germline, CDR1 is MNHEY and CDR2 SVGEGT. This CDR3 has 16 amino acids. CDR3 nucleotide sequence: TGTGCCAGCAGTTACAGGGCGGGGGGGCCTCGAGATACGCAGTATTTT. Protein product: CASSYRAGGPRDTQYF.

The chain joins TRBV7-2 to TRBJ2-3; 7 bases align to TRBD2. V shed 4 bases, J shed 2 bases, and the junction held 6 bases outside the gene matches. This CDR3 is 15 amino acids long. Germline lookup yields CDR1 SGHTA and CDR2 FQGNSA. CDR3 in DNA: TGTGCCAGCAGCTCCCCTAGCGGCATCACAGATACGCAGTATTTT. Translating gives CASSSPSGITDTQYF. Using reference TRBV7-2 and TRBJ2-3 for the parts outside the CDR3, the full variable domain is GAGVSQSPSNKVTEKGKDVELRCDPISGHTALYWYRQSLGQGLEFLIYFQGNSAPDKSGLPSDRFSAERTGGSVSTLTIQRTQQEDSAVYLCASSSPSGITDTQYFGPGTRLTVL.

The V call is TRBV7-2, the J call TRBJ2-7, with D tentatively TRBD1 (6 bases). In germline, CDR1 is SGHTA, CDR2 FQGNSA. The CDR3 runs to 14 residues. V was clipped by 1 base and J by 1 base, with 8 bases between them. The CDR3 DNA reads TGTGCCAGCAGCTTAGGTACAGGGTCCTACGAGCAGTACTTC. Its translation is CASSLGTGSYEQYF.

The rearrangement joins TRBV6-5 to TRBJ1-4; D perhaps matches TRBD1 (6 bases). Trimming took 7 bases from V and 7 from J, leaving 19 bases between them. Germline loops: CDR1 MNHEY, CDR2 SVGAGI. This CDR3 comprises 15 residues. The CDR3 reads CASTPWGLDVEKLFF. CDR3 coding DNA: TGTGCCAGCACTCCCTGGGGGCTTGACGTTGAAAAACTGTTTTTT.

The chain couples TRBV23-1 to TRBJ2-3; D perhaps matches TRBD1 (7 bases). TRBV23-1 counts as an open reading frame of uncertain function. This CDR3 has 16 residues. The V end lost 2 bases, the J end lost 5 bases, and 17 bases lay between the germline ends. The CDR3 region is CASSQQTGPGVDTQYF. DNA for the CDR3: TGCGCCAGCAGTCAACAGACAGGGCCGGGGGTAGATACGCAGTATTTT.